A single sample is the source of the 19 T cell receptor beta chains below, sequenced in a study of cytomegalovirus exposure and HLA in healthy donors. The primer mix had 60 Vbeta and 13 Jbeta primers. Sequencing was performed with immunoSEQ multiplex PCR; in TCRdb, only in-frame clones are kept and a portion is missing. Listed are over 100,000 clones; under 2% falls within the top ten. Sequenced material: PBMCs. The receptors originated from a middle-aged woman in good health and CMV-seropositive.

The V gene is TRBV15, the J gene TRBJ2-1, with 9 bases fitting TRBD1. With 6 bases clipped from V and 1 base from J, the junction kept 1 base outside the gene matches. CDR1 is LNHNV, CDR2 YYDKDF, per germline (reference sequence). The CDR3 loop spans 14 amino acids. The chain's CDR3 is CATRGQGSYNEQFF. CDR3 nucleotides: TGTGCCACCAGAGGACAGGGGTCCTACAATGAGCAGTTCTTC.

The rearrangement uses TRBV6-1 and TRBJ1-4; D remains unclear. CDR1 is MNHNS, CDR2 SASEGT, per germline. The V and J ends lost 8 bases and 8 bases respectively, with 9 bases between them. CDR3 size: 11 residues. CDR3 DNA sequence: TGTGCCAGCTGGGCGTGGGAAAAACTGTTTTTT. It yields the protein CASWAWEKLFF.

Details on this clone: At one end, the junction sequence differs from germline, possibly due to a read error. The chain uses TRBV7-8 and TRBJ2-3; 10 bases align to TRBD1. The CDR3 contains 16 residues. The germline CDR1 and CDR2 sequences are SGHVS and FQNEAQ. CDR3 coding DNA: TGTGCCAGCAGCTTAGTCGGGACAGGGGTCACAGATGCGCAGTATTTT. This encodes CASSLVGTGVTDAQYF. Filled out from reference TRBV7-8 and TRBJ2-3, the complete variable domain reads GAGVSQSPRYKVAKRGQDVALRCDPISGHVSLFWYQQALGQGPEFLTYFQNEAQLDKSGLPSDRFFAERPEGSVSTLKIQRTQQEDSAVYLCASSLVGTGVTDAQYFGPGTRLTVL.

This rearrangement joins TRBV7-2 to TRBJ1-1; 7 nucleotides line up with TRBD1. V was pared by 2 bases and J by 0 bases, with 9 bases of the junction left unmatched. CDR1 is SGHTA and CDR2 is FQGNSA in the germline V gene. The CDR3 spans 17 residues. CDR3 loop: CASSLYFRQGMNTEAFF. CDR3 bases: TGTGCCAGCAGCTTATACTTTCGACAGGGAATGAACACTGAAGCTTTCTTT.

V is TRBV27 and J is TRBJ2-3; D gene uncertain. V lost 3 bases and J lost 6, with 7 bases in between. This CDR3 is 12 amino acids long. Germline V gives CDR1 MNHEY, CDR2 SMNVEV (reference sequence). CDR3 sequence: CASSFTGDTQYF. The CDR3 region has the DNA TGTGCCAGCAGTTTCACGGGTGATACGCAGTATTTT.

This chain joins TRBV11-3 and TRBJ2-3; weak D call: TRBD2 (5 bases). CDR1 and CDR2 from the germline V gene are SGHNT and YENEEA. Trimming took 5 bases from V and 0 from J, leaving 12 bases between them. The CDR3 contains 15 residues. The CDR3 sequence is CASSPGFTSTDTQYF. The CDR3 nucleotides read TGTGCCAGCAGCCCGGGATTTACTAGCACAGATACGCAGTATTTT.

The chain couples TRBV28 to TRBJ2-5; 10 nucleotides agree with TRBD2. Germline loops: CDR1 MDHEN, CDR2 SYDVKM. Germline trimming cut 3 bases from V and 2 bases from J; bases unmatched to any gene: 0. CDR3 length: 14 amino acids. The chain's CDR3 is CASSLTSGQETQYF. The CDR3 DNA reads as TGTGCCAGCAGTTTGACTAGCGGGCAAGAGACCCAGTACTTC.

The chain uses TRBV27 and TRBJ1-4, with D maybe TRBD1 (6 bases). CDR3 length: 15 amino acids. Trimming left V 6 bases short and J 10 bases short, with 21 bases between. From germline, CDR1 is MNHEY and CDR2 SMNVEV (reference sequence). The CDR3 region has the DNA TGTGCCAGCAGGCACCGGACAGAAAATACAGGAAAACTGTTTTTT. This gives the protein CASRHRTENTGKLFF.

This chain joins TRBV30 and TRBJ1-3, with D perhaps TRBD1 (5 bases). Germline CDR1 is GTSNPN and CDR2 is SVGIG (reference sequence). This CDR3 is built from 15 residues. The V and J ends lost 1 base and 0 bases respectively, with 10 bases between them. CDR3 protein: CAWSAEDSSGNTIYF. Written as DNA, the CDR3 is TGTGCCTGGAGTGCCGAAGACAGCTCTGGAAACACCATATATTTT.

This chain joins TRBV19 and TRBJ2-1; D might be TRBD2 (6 bases). The CDR3 sequence is 16 residues long. Trimming removed 4 bases at V and 3 bases at J, with 16 bases between. The V gene's germline CDR1 is LNHDA and CDR2 SQIVND (reference sequence). CDR3: CASSRGIGDFYNEQFF. The DNA for the CDR3 is TGTGCCAGTAGTAGGGGAATAGGGGACTTCTACAATGAGCAGTTCTTC.

The chain employs TRBV7-9 and TRBJ2-3; possible D gene TRBD2, 5 bases. The germline CDR1 and CDR2 sequences are SEHNR and FQNEAQ (reference sequence). This CDR3 comprises 13 residues. The CDR3 DNA sequence: TGTGCAGGCCCGGTGGAGGACACAGATACGCAGTATTTT. Translated: CAGPVEDTDTQYF.

The chain combines TRBV7-3 with TRBJ2-7; 10 nucleotides agree with TRBD2. The CDR3 is 14 residues long. Trimming took 5 bases from V and 6 from J; bases not matched to a gene: 7. Per the germline V gene, CDR1 is SGHTA and CDR2 is FQGTGA. Written as DNA, the CDR3 is TGTGCCAGCAGCCCGGGACTAGCGATCGGCGAGCAGTACTTC. Translating it yields CASSPGLAIGEQYF.

The chain is built from TRBV4-1 and TRBJ2-1; D remains ambiguous. The germline V gene encodes CDR1 MGHRA and CDR2 YSYEKL. V was pared by 0 bases and J by 6 bases, with 9 bases between. The CDR3 is 14 residues long. The CDR3 loop reads CASSQESSFNEQFF. In DNA, the CDR3 is TGCGCCAGCAGCCAAGAGAGTAGCTTCAATGAGCAGTTCTTC.

The CDR3, as DNA: TGTGCCAGCTCACCAGACAGGGGGCTGTTCAATGAGCAGTTCTTC. The encoded protein is CASSPDRGLFNEQFF. The chain carries TRBV18 and TRBJ2-1, with 10 bases aligning to TRBD1. The CDR3 covers 15 residues. Per the germline V gene, CDR1 is KGHSH and CDR2 is LQKENI. The J segment lost 6 bases and the V segment lost 2 bases, leaving 4 bases of the junction unmatched.

J is TRBJ2-4 and V is TRBV2; 10 bases align to TRBD2. The CDR3 loop spans 17 amino acids. Germline CDR1 is SNHLY and CDR2 is FYNNEI. The junction had 15 bases not matched to a gene; V was cut back by 7 bases and J by 6 bases. DNA for the CDR3: TGTGCCAGCATAATCATTCTAGCGGGGGCGTCCAGAAACATTCAGTACTTC. This translates into CASIIILAGASRNIQYF.

V is TRBV14 and J is TRBJ2-7; 9 bases are a match to TRBD1. The germline V gene encodes CDR1 SGHDN and CDR2 FVKESK. This CDR3 is built from 15 residues. V shed 4 bases, J shed 2 bases, and the junction held 6 bases outside the gene matches. The CDR3 reads CASSLGGTGPYEQYF. The DNA of the CDR3 is TGTGCCAGCAGCCTCGGCGGGACAGGGCCCTACGAGCAGTACTTC. Full variable domain (outside the CDR3, taken from reference TRBV14 and TRBJ2-7): EAGVTQFPSHSVIEKGQTVTLRCDPISGHDNLYWYRRVMGKEIKFLLHFVKESKQDESGMPNNRFLAERTGGTYSTLKVQPAELEDSGVYFCASSLGGTGPYEQYFGPGTRLTVT.

The chain employs TRBV19 and TRBJ1-1, with D possibly TRBD1 on 5 matching bases. V shed 0 bases and J shed 7 bases, with 9 bases lying between them. Germline V CDR1 and CDR2: LNHDA, SQIVND (reference sequence). The CDR3 loop spans 13 amino acids. This CDR3 is CASSIDNRIEAFF. The CDR3 coding sequence is TGTGCCAGTAGTATAGATAACAGGATTGAAGCTTTCTTT.

This chain connects TRBV30 to TRBJ2-2, with D perhaps matching TRBD2 (7 bases). The CDR3 sequence is 16 residues long. The V end lost 0 bases, the J end lost 4 bases, and 15 bases lay between the germline ends. Germline lookup yields CDR1 GTSNPN and CDR2 SVGIG (reference sequence). As DNA, the CDR3 is TGTGCCTGGAGTGTACTTGGGGGGGCTACCACCGGGGAGCTGTTTTTT. Its protein product is CAWSVLGGATTGELFF. Based on the CDR3 plus reference TRBV30 and TRBJ2-2, the full variable domain is SQTIHQWPATLVQPVGSPLSLECTVEGTSNPNLYWYRQAAGRGLQLLFYSVGIGQISSEVPQNLSASRPQDRQFILSSKKLLLSDSGFYLCAWSVLGGATTGELFFGEGSRLTVL.

The V gene is TRBV28, the J gene TRBJ1-5, with D unresolved. The CDR3 consists of 15 residues. Germline V lookup: CDR1 MDHEN, CDR2 SYDVKM. With 6 bases removed from V and 1 base from J, the gap between germline ends came to 13 bases. This CDR3 reads CASSLHSGSNQPQHF. The CDR3 nucleotides are TGTGCCAGCAGCTTACACAGTGGGAGCAATCAGCCCCAGCATTTT.